These T cell receptor beta chains were read from a single sample in a study of T cell responses to AZD1222 COVID-19 vaccine. TCRdb's copy holds only in-frame clones and misses some; the assay was immunoSEQ multiplex PCR. Here the sample spans 160,000 or so clones, roughly 90% being singletons. This specimen consisted of peripheral blood, obtained 28 days after the second AZD1222 dose. Every receptor here comes from an adult who received the AZD1222 COVID-19 vaccine. CDR3s include the opening cysteine and the closing phenylalanine or tryptophan. The D gene is left open where the match is weak. Some rows have no size entry. The others give once, few or many, or a class for an expanded clone.

cdr3_aa cdr3_nt v_call clone_size j_call d_call
CAWSPGPPRPNEQFF TGTGCCTGGAGCCCCGGGCCTCCCCGCCCAAATGAGCAGTTCTTC TRBV30 . TRBJ2-1 .
CASSRMNTEAFF TGTGCCAGCAGTCGAATGAACACTGAAGCTTTCTTT TRBV6-6 . TRBJ1-1 .
CASTRSTNYGYTF TGTGCCAGCACCCGGTCCACTAACTATGGCTACACCTTC TRBV2 . TRBJ1-2 .
CASIRPTEAFF TGTGCCAGCATTCGCCCCACTGAAGCTTTCTTT TRBV2 . TRBJ1-1 .
CAIRIRGGNEQFF TGTGCCATCAGGATTAGGGGGGGCAATGAGCAGTTCTTC TRBV10-3 few TRBJ2-1 .
CASSQEGLLANYGYTF TGTGCCAGCAGCCAAGAGGGACTGCTAGCTAACTATGGCTACACCTTC TRBV4-2 . TRBJ1-2 .
CASSNRASAQGLFF TGTGCCAGCAGCAACCGGGCCTCTGCCCAGGGACTGTTTTTT TRBV3-1/TRBV3-2 once TRBJ1-4 .
CASSLDAGEQFF TGTGCCAGCAGCTTAGACGCAGGGGAGCAGTTCTTC TRBV11-2 . TRBJ2-1 .
CAVLGTLLTGELFF TGTGCCGTTCTCGGGACCCTCCTCACCGGGGAGCTGTTTTTT TRBV7-2 . TRBJ2-2 .
CASSYAGSPNEKLFF TGTGCCAGCAGTTACGCCGGGAGTCCAAATGAAAAACTGTTTTTT TRBV6-5 . TRBJ1-4 .
CASMFFTEAFF TGTGCCAGCATGTTCTTTACTGAAGCTTTCTTT TRBV7-2 . TRBJ1-1 .
CASKAGTGSPLHF TGTGCCAGCAAGGCGGGTACCGGGTCACCCCTCCACTTT TRBV6-5 . TRBJ1-6 .
CASLGNTIYF TGTGCCAGCCTTGGAAACACCATATATTTT TRBV12-3/TRBV12-4 once TRBJ1-3 .
CAISDPGQAAYEQYF TGTGCCATCAGTGATCCGGGACAGGCTGCCTACGAGCAGTACTTC TRBV10-3 few TRBJ2-7 TRBD1
CASSLMAGELFF TGTGCCAGCAGTTTGATGGCAGGGGAGCTGTTTTTT TRBV12-3/TRBV12-4 . TRBJ2-2 .
CSVGGQGYEKLFF TGCAGCGTTGGTGGACAGGGGTATGAAAAACTGTTTTTT TRBV29-1 . TRBJ1-4 TRBD1
CASSRRDSGRNQPQHF TGTGCCAGCAGCCGGCGGGACTCGGGGCGCAATCAGCCCCAGCATTTT TRBV5-6 . TRBJ1-5 .
CASDPSGGQPQHF TGCGCCAGCGACCCATCGGGGGGTCAGCCCCAGCATTTT TRBV10-2 . TRBJ1-5 .
CASSVSGGTTSPLHF TGTGCCAGCAGCGTAAGCGGCGGGACAACGTCTCCCCTCCACTTT TRBV9 . TRBJ1-6 .
CASSLYGENSPLHF TGTGCCAGCAGCCTTTACGGGGAAAATTCACCCCTCCACTTT TRBV14 . TRBJ1-6 .
CASSPDTEAFF TGTGCCAGCAGCCCAGACACTGAAGCTTTCTTT TRBV6-5 . TRBJ1-1 .
CASSYAGQLYEQYF TGTGCCAGCAGTTACGCGGGACAGCTCTACGAGCAGTACTTC TRBV6-2/TRBV6-3 few TRBJ2-7 .
CASSWSTGGTDTEAFF TGTGCCAGCAGTTGGTCGACAGGGGGCACGGACACTGAAGCTTTCTTT TRBV6-5 . TRBJ1-1 TRBD1
CASSRPGTQDYNEQFF TGTGCCAGCAGCCGACCCGGGACTCAGGACTACAATGAGCAGTTCTTC TRBV11-1 . TRBJ2-1 .
CASSQEITPGQGNTIYF TGCGCCAGCAGCCAAGAGATTACGCCTGGGCAGGGGAACACCATATATTTT TRBV4-3 . TRBJ1-3 .
CASHSNMNTEAFF TGTGCCAGCCATTCGAACATGAACACTGAAGCTTTCTTT TRBV18 . TRBJ1-1 .
CASTDRGSTEAFF TGCGCCAGCACAGACAGGGGATCCACTGAAGCTTTCTTT TRBV10-1 . TRBJ1-1 TRBD1
CASSSPRTGTLDYGYTF TGTGCCAGCAGCTCCCCCCGGACAGGGACCCTTGACTATGGCTACACCTTC TRBV7-9 . TRBJ1-2 TRBD1
CASSLTGVAEAFF TGCGCCAGCAGCTTAACAGGGGTAGCTGAAGCTTTCTTT TRBV5-1 . TRBJ1-1 TRBD1
CASFRSGELFF TGTGCCAGCTTTAGGTCCGGGGAGCTGTTTTTT TRBV19 . TRBJ2-2 .
CASKAGRFNSPLHF TGTGCCAGCAAGGCAGGGAGGTTTAATTCACCCCTCCACTTT TRBV28 . TRBJ1-6 .
CASSTIDNEQFF TGTGCCAGCAGTACGATCGACAATGAGCAGTTCTTC TRBV7-9 few TRBJ2-1 .
CASSPNPDRNHEQFF TGTGCCAGCAGCCCAAACCCAGACAGGAACCATGAGCAGTTCTTC TRBV7-6 . TRBJ2-1 .
CAWRTRAGANSPLHF TGTGCCTGGAGGACCAGAGCGGGGGCGAATTCACCCCTCCACTTT TRBV30 . TRBJ1-6 .
CASIMGLKKGYTF TGTGCCAGCATTATGGGCCTAAAGAAAGGCTACACCTTC TRBV6-5 . TRBJ1-2 .
CASSGKENTEAFF TGTGCCTCCTCAGGGAAGGAGAACACTGAAGCTTTCTTT TRBV3-1/TRBV3-2 . TRBJ1-1 .
CASSLGDGVLATEAFF TGTGCCAGCAGCTTAGGAGATGGGGTATTGGCCACTGAAGCTTTCTTT TRBV7-8 . TRBJ1-1 .